This T cell receptor beta chain derives from a study of blood T cell repertoires in COVID-19. As for the study in general: Sites in the United States, Italy and Spain provided acute and convalescent COVID-19 samples.

This CDR3 is 13 amino acids long. The germline gives CDR1 LNHDA, CDR2 SQIVND (reference sequence). The V end lost 2 bases, the J end lost 1 base, and 5 bases lay between the germline ends. This clone appeared a few times. The same CDR3 is also encoded by other DNA sequences in this sample. Study members were between roughly 18 and 100 years old and lived in 24 US regions. Recovered Cohort 3 donors showed two negative PCRs, clearance, or symptom resolution. Original handling: How many nucleated cells were present was estimated from reference gene primer amplification. Repertoires were generated with immunoSEQ multiplex PCR, while TCRdb's copy carries only in-frame clones and drops some. That table gives V, J and clone size, and the DNA gave D and trimming. The profile shows about 330,000 clones, about 92% of them singletons.

The specimen was PBMCs or T cells enriched from blood (not recorded which). The source of this sequence is a woman in her thirties who had recovered from COVID-19. The rearrangement joins TRBV19 to TRBJ1-1; D gene ambiguous. The CDR3 loop reads CASSISRNTEAFF. CDR3 bases: TGTGCCAGTAGTATATCCAGGAACACTGAAGCTTTCTTT.